This T cell receptor beta chain came from a study of blood T cell repertoires in COVID-19. For the study at large: The United States, Italy and Spain provided the acute and convalescent COVID-19 samples.

Losses at the gene ends were 4 bases for V and 0 bases for J; bases not matched to a gene: 4. The CDR3 spans 16 residues. Germline V gene lookup returns CDR1 SGHRS and CDR2 YFSETQ. In the original processing: Amplification of reference gene primers was used by the study to estimate nucleated cell counts. Only in-frame clones appear in the TCRdb table, and some are missing; sequencing was by immunoSEQ multiplex PCR. D and trimming were read from the DNA, whereas the V and J calls and clone size are those reported in that table. The sample yields tens of thousands of clones, nearly 90% seen once. The sequenced sample was peripheral blood. The TCR comes from a man aged 45-60 years with acute or convalescent COVID-19. The chain couples TRBV5-1 to TRBJ2-2; 9 nucleotides match TRBD1. For the CDR3, the DNA is TGCGCCAGCAGCGTAAGACAGGGGGCGAACACCGGGGAGCTGTTTTTT. Translating gives CASSVRQGANTGELFF.